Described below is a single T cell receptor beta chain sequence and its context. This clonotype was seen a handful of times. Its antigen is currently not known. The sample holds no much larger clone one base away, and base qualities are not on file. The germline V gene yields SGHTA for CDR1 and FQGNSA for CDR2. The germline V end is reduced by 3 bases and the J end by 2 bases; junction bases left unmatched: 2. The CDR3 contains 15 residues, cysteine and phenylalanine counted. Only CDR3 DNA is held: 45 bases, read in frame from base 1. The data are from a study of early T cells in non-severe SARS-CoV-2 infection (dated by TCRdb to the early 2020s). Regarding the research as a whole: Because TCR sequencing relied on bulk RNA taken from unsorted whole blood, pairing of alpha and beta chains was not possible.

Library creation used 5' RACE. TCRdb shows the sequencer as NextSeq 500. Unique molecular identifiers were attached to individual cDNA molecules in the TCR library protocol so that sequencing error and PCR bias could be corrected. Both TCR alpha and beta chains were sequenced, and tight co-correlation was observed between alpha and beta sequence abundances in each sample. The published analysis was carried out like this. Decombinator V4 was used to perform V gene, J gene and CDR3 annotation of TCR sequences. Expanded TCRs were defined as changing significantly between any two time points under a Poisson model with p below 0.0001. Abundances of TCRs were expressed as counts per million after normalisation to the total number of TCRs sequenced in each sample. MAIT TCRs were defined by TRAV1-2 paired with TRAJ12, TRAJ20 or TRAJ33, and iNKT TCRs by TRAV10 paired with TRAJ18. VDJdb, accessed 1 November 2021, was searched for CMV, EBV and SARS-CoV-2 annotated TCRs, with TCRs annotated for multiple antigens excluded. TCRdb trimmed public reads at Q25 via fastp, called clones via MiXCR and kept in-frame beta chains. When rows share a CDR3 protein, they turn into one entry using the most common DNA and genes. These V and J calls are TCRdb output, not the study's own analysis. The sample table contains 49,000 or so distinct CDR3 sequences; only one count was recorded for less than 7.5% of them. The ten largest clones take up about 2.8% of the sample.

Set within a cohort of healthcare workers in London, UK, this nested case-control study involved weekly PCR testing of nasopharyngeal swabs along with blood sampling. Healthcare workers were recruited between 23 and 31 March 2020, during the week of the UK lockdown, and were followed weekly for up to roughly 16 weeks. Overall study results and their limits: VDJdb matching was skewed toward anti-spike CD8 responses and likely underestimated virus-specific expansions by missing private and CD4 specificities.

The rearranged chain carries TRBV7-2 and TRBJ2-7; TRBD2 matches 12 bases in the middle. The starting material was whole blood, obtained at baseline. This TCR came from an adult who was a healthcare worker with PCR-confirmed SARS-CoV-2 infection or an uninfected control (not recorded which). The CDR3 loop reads CASSFRTSGAYEQYF. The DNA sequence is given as TGTGCCAGCAGCTTCCGGACTAGCGGGGCCTACGAGCAGTACTTC.